These 9 T cell receptor beta chains were all obtained from the same sample, sequenced in a study of pediatric ulcerative colitis. Profiled with immunoSEQ multiplex PCR; TCRdb holds only in-frame clones, not every one. The sample holds around 40,000 clones, 65% to 85% seen once. During colonoscopy, one to two rectal pinch biopsies were collected. The sample consisted of gut tissue. These receptors came from a boy between 5 and 17 years old with severe ulcerative colitis.

This CDR3 reads CASSVVGSYNEQFF. The CDR3 region has the DNA TGTGCCAGCAGCGTAGTAGGGTCGTACAATGAGCAGTTCTTC. The gene calls are TRBV9 and TRBJ2-1, with D uncertain. V lost 0 bases and J lost 4, with 8 bases in between. Germline CDR1 SGDLS, CDR2 YYNGEE. The CDR3 extends over 14 amino acids.

The DNA for the CDR3 is TGTGCCAGCAGTTACGCGGAGGGAAACACTGAAGCTTTCTTT. Residues: CASSYAEGNTEAFF. The V and J genes are TRBV6-6 and TRBJ1-1; D gene unclear. The germline gives CDR1 MNHNY, CDR2 SVGAGI (reference sequence). The CDR3 runs to 14 residues. Trimming cost V 2 bases and J 2 bases, with 9 bases left between them.

V and J are TRBV5-1 and TRBJ1-6, with 9 bases matching TRBD1. Trimming at V came to 0 bases and at J to 14 bases, leaving 9 bases not matched to a gene. This CDR3 has 15 amino acids. Germline lookup yields CDR1 SGHRS and CDR2 YFSETQ. Written as DNA, the CDR3 is TGCGCCAGCAGCTTGGGGACAGGGGCGGGATTCGCCCTCCACTTT. It specifies CASSLGTGAGFALHF. Using reference TRBV5-1 and TRBJ1-6 for the parts outside the CDR3, the full variable domain is KAGVTQTPRYLIKTRGQQVTLSCSPISGHRSVSWYQQTPGQGLQFLFEYFSETQRNKGNFPGRFSGRQFSNSRSEMNVSTLELGDSALYLCASSLGTGAGFALHFGNGTRLTVT.

The V gene is TRBV11-3, the J gene TRBJ2-5, with D possibly matching TRBD2 (5 bases). V lost 1 base and J 2 bases, leaving 11 bases between the germline ends. Germline V gene lookup returns CDR1 SGHNT and CDR2 YENEEA. The CDR3 has 15 residues. CDR3 sequence reads: CASSLGGGSQETQYF. In nucleotides, the CDR3 is TGTGCCAGCAGCTTAGGCGGCGGGTCTCAAGAGACCCAGTACTTC.

The chain employs TRBV9 and TRBJ2-2; a weak D match, TRBD1 (5 bases). V lost 0 bases, J lost 1 base, and 7 bases lay in between. The CDR3 is made up of 15 amino acids. Germline lookup yields CDR1 SGDLS and CDR2 YYNGEE. The CDR3 loop is CASSVAGQNTGELFF. The CDR3 DNA follows: TGTGCCAGCAGCGTAGCTGGACAGAACACCGGGGAGCTGTTTTTT.

The rearrangement links TRBV7-9 to TRBJ2-5, with 10 bases aligning to TRBD1. CDR1 is SEHNR, CDR2 FQNEAQ, per germline (reference sequence). The CDR3 consists of 16 residues. The ends lost 4 bases at V and 5 bases at J; junction bases unmatched: 10. The CDR3 DNA sequence: TGTGCCAGCAGCTCCACCGGACAGGGGGTGAGGGAGACCCAGTACTTC. It encodes CASSSTGQGVRETQYF.

The chain is built from TRBV19 and TRBJ2-7; a possible D gene is TRBD2 (5 bases). Germline V lookup: CDR1 LNHDA, CDR2 SQIVND (reference sequence). The CDR3 is 11 residues long. V shed 10 bases and J shed 3 bases, with 10 bases lying between them. CDR3 coding DNA: TGTGCCACCCGACGGGGCTACGAGCAGTACTTC. Translated, it gives CATRRGYEQYF.

In this sample, this clone turned up once. The chain combines TRBV7-2 with TRBJ2-1, with a weak D call TRBD2 (6 bases). The germline gives CDR1 SGHTA, CDR2 FQGNSA. The V end lost 5 bases, the J end lost 0 bases, and 14 bases lay between the germline ends. The CDR3 has 16 residues. DNA of the CDR3: TGTGCCAGCAGCCTCCTAGCCGGGAGCTCCTACAATGAGCAGTTCTTC. Protein product: CASSLLAGSSYNEQFF.

V and J are TRBV4-1 and TRBJ1-2; no reliable D call. The CDR3 sequence is 15 residues long. CDR1 and CDR2 from the germline V gene are MGHRA and YSYEKL. V was pared by 0 bases and J by 0 bases, with 8 bases between. The CDR3 region is CASSQDPTSNYGYTF. CDR3 DNA: TGCGCCAGCAGCCAAGATCCGACATCTAACTATGGCTACACCTTC.